The clone carrying this T cell receptor beta chain turned up a few times. Its antigen is currently unknown. Described time point: newly diagnosed GD, antithyroid drugs for less than 3 months. Extracted RNA from PBMCs served as the source of the TCR library. The sample originates from a study of regulatory T cells in long-lasting Graves disease. According to the study, TCR beta libraries were built with iRepertoire HTBI primers and CDR3-region Arm-PCR. TCRdb reprocessed the multiplex PCR reads via MiXCR and lists one record per CDR3 protein. The sample yields roughly 610,000 distinct CDR3 sequences, around 16% seen once. The V gene lost 0 bases and the J gene lost 3 bases, with 13 bases spanning the gap. This CDR3 region has 15 residues. Germline CDR1 and CDR2: SGHRS and YFSETQ. Study-wide results and limits: Lower TCR diversity was seen in persistent Graves' patients than in newly diagnosed ones.

In addition, the sample was reused for a study of T cells in Graves' hyperthyroidism and ophthalmopathy. From that paper: Exclusion followed for patients with uncontrolled infection, other autoimmune disease, pregnancy or lactation. The primer set for the first-round RT-PCR of the TCR CDR3 was HTBI.

This rearrangement joins TRBV5-1 to TRBJ2-7; D call uncertain. The source material was peripheral blood mononuclear cells (PBMCs), sampled at new diagnosis, from a patient treated with antithyroid drugs. The receptor was derived from a man aged 18 to 35 with Graves disease. The CDR3 DNA is TGCGCCAGCAGCTTGGCGTTAGGGAAAAGCTACGAGCAGTACTTC. Protein product: CASSLALGKSYEQYF.